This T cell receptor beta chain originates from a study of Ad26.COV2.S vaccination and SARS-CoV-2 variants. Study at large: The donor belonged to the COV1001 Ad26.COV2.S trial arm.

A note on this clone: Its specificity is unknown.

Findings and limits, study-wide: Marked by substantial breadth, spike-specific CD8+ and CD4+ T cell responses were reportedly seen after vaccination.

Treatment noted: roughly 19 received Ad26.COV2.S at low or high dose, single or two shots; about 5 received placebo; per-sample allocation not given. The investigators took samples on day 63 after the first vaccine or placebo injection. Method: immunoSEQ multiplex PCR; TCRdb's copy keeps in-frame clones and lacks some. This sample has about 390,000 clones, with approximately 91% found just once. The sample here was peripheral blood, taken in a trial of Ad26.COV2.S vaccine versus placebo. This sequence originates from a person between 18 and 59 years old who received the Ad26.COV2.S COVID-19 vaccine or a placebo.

CDR3 residues: CASSQGAANYGYTF. CDR3 nucleotide sequence: TGCGCCAGCAGCCAAGGGGCAGCGAACTATGGCTACACCTTC. The V call is TRBV4-1, the J call TRBJ1-2; no definite D call. CDR3 length: 14 residues. Germline V lookup: CDR1 MGHRA, CDR2 YSYEKL. V lost 1 base to trimming and J lost 2 bases, with 8 bases between them.